This T cell receptor beta chain stems from a study of OX40 agonist ivuxolimab in advanced cancers. In the study overall: Given to patients was ivuxolimab, an agonistic anti-OX40 (CD134) antibody.

Repertoires were generated with immunoSEQ multiplex PCR, while TCRdb's copy carries only in-frame clones and drops some. The data show 67,000 or so clones, 88% seen once. This clone was observed a single time. Its specificity is unknown. The CDR3 extends over 15 amino acids. The V end was cut by 3 bases, the J end by 3 bases, with 9 bases between. Germline V gene data show CDR1 as WSHSY and CDR2 as SAAADI. Study observations and caveats: Partial responders at 0.1-3.0 mg/kg showed near-lowest clonal expansion. The average count of expanded clones was higher among CD8+ T cells than among CD4+.

Patients who had autoimmune disease history or got systemic immunosuppression were left out. The sequence came from an adult with an advanced solid tumor such as melanoma, head and neck, liver or kidney cancer. The chain has TRBV10-2 and TRBJ2-6; TRBD1 or TRBD2 may be the D gene (5 bases each). The input for sequencing was CD4+ or CD8+ T cells sorted from blood, taken in a trial of the OX40 agonist ivuxolimab. In nucleotides, the CDR3 is TGCGCCAGCAGTGAAACAGGAGGTGGGGCCAACGTCCTGACTTTC. Translated, it gives CASSETGGGANVLTF.